This TCR beta chain is drawn from a study of shared T cell receptors in the human thymus. In germline, CDR1 is LGHNA, CDR2 YSLEER. The germline V and J ends were trimmed by 2 bases and 7 bases, with 9 bases remaining between them. CDR3 size: 13 residues. The table came from immunoSEQ multiplex PCR; TCRdb's copy has only in-frame clones and leaves some out. In the table there are around 340,000 clones, about 95% of which are singletons. This clonotype originated in a human donor. The specimen was thymocytes. The chain links TRBV4-3 to TRBJ1-5; D is unresolved. Here the CDR3 DNA reads TGCGCCAGCAGCCAAAGAGGTGGACAGCCCCAGCATTTT. The encoded protein is CASSQRGGQPQHF.